By share, the clone carrying this T cell receptor (beta chain) counts as medium-sized. What it binds is unknown. Sequence data for DNA of cultured CD4+ T cells were generated by the Oncomine TCR Beta short-read assay. TCRdb processed the PCR reads anew with MiXCR; each CDR3 protein has one entry. The sample has roughly 4,500 distinct CDR3 sequences, about 19% seen once; the top ten hold around 21%. The data stem from a study of vaccination and CD4 T cells after COVID-19. Study as a whole: Some control cultures received a CEFX pool, which served as the positive control. Others received an HIV-1 Nef pool or no peptide.

Germline V CDR1 and CDR2: LNHDA, SQIVND (reference sequence). This CDR3 comprises 14 residues. Trimming cost V 7 bases and J 0 bases; bases outside gene matches: 2. The treatment: approximately 11-day PBMC culture with coronavirus spike peptide pools or control peptides (ViraFEST assay). The chain carries TRBV19 and TRBJ1-3, with 8 positions matching TRBD1. This receptor was identified in a human donor who had recovered from COVID-19. Sample: CD4+ T cells from blood, cultured in vitro. CDR3 sequence: CASTDRASGNTIYF. CDR3 nucleotides: TGTGCCAGTACGGACAGGGCCTCTGGAAACACCATATATTTT. Looking up the rest from reference TRBV19 and TRBJ1-3 gives the full variable domain: DGGITQSPKYLFRKEGQNVTLSCEQNLNHDAMYWYRQDPGQGLRLIYYSQIVNDFQKGDIAEGYSVSREKKESFPLTVTSAQKNPTAFYLCASTDRASGNTIYFGEGSWLTVV.